One sample yielded the 30 T cell receptor beta chains listed below, sequenced in a study of shared clonotypes between healthy human individuals (dated by TCRdb to the early 2020s). Receptor libraries were prepared by the immunoSEQ multiplex PCR assay. Here the immuneACCESS table is served through TCRdb, limited to in-frame sequences with V and J called. Missing clones are a known gap in these copies; in checked studies unresolved V genes cover under half, and the rest lacks a known reason. This sample comprises roughly 2 million clones, around 95% of them detected only once. 0.13% of the sample belongs to the ten largest clones. The specimen was naive CD4+ T cells sorted from blood. The cell subset or site label, as the study defines it: CD45RA+ positively selected. These receptors originate from a man aged 18 to 30 in good health.

CDR3 loop: CASSLAMGKDSSYNEQFF. DNA of the CDR3: TGTGCCAGCAGCTTAGCGATGGGGAAAGACAGCTCCTACAATGAGCAGTTCTTC. This chain uses TRBV7-2 with TRBJ2-1, with TRBD1 as a possible D gene (5 bases). CDR3 length equals 18 residues. V was trimmed by 0 bases and J by 0 bases, leaving 15 bases between them. CDR1 is SGHTA and CDR2 is FQGNSA in the germline V gene.

The chain uses TRBV2 and TRBJ2-2; 12 bases map to TRBD1. Germline values: CDR1 SNHLY, CDR2 FYNNEI. V lost 7 bases, J lost 2 bases, and 5 bases stayed unmatched. This CDR3 is built from 16 residues. In nucleotides, the CDR3 is TGTGCCAGCACTCCGGGACAGGGGGCCAACACCGGGGAGCTGTTTTTT. This translates into CASTPGQGANTGELFF.

V gene TRBV30 combines with J gene TRBJ1-1; a weak D match, TRBD1 (5 bases). Trimming shortened V by 3 bases and J by 1 base, and 12 bases separated the two germline ends. The length of the CDR3 is 14 residues. Germline CDR1 GTSNPN, CDR2 SVGIG (reference sequence). CDR3 nucleotides: TGTGCCTGGAGCCAGACTCAGGGGAACACTGAAGCTTTCTTT. Translated: CAWSQTQGNTEAFF.

This rearrangement joins TRBV10-3 to TRBJ1-5; 10 bases are a match to TRBD1. V shed 6 bases and J 7 bases; nucleotides not matched to a gene: 6. CDR3 size: 14 residues. The V gene's germline CDR1 is ENHRY and CDR2 SYGVKD. This chain's CDR3 is CAIRGTGEHQPQHF. In DNA, the CDR3 is TGTGCCATCAGAGGGACAGGGGAGCACCAGCCCCAGCATTTT.

The rearrangement links TRBV30 to TRBJ1-4, with D uncertain. This CDR3 is built from 11 residues. V was pared by 0 bases and J by 14 bases, with 10 bases between. In germline, CDR1 is GTSNPN, CDR2 SVGIG (reference sequence). In nucleotides, the CDR3 is TGTGCCTGGAGTGTACAAGGAGTTCTGTTTTTT. Translated: CAWSVQGVLFF. Complete variable domain (other parts from reference TRBV30 and TRBJ1-4): SQTIHQWPATLVQPVGSPLSLECTVEGTSNPNLYWYRQAAGRGLQLLFYSVGIGQISSEVPQNLSASRPQDRQFILSSKKLLLSDSGFYLCAWSVQGVLFFGSGTQLSVL.

This clone showed up just once. J is TRBJ2-7 and V is TRBV7-9; 10 positions agree with TRBD1. J was trimmed by 3 bases and V by 3 bases; bases with no gene match: 2. CDR1 and CDR2 from the germline V gene are SEHNR and FQNEAQ (reference sequence). The CDR3 sequence is 14 residues long. CDR3 in DNA: TGTGCCAGCAGCTTCGGGGACAGGGGCTACGAGCAGTACTTC. Its translation: CASSFGDRGYEQYF.

This chain connects TRBV6-5 to TRBJ2-1, with D tentatively TRBD2 (6 bases). Trimming pared 2 bases from V and 14 bases from J, leaving 13 bases between. The CDR3 length is 12 residues. The germline gives CDR1 MNHEY, CDR2 SVGAGI. The DNA of the CDR3 is TGTGCCAGCAGTTACAGGGGACTTGGGGAGTTCTTC. Protein: CASSYRGLGEFF.

As for this clone: The sample contains more than one DNA sequence encoding this CDR3. The chain joins TRBV2 to TRBJ2-4; D is uncertain. Trimming removed 1 base from V and 0 bases from J, with 4 bases in between. The germline CDR1 and CDR2 sequences are SNHLY and FYNNEI. The CDR3 length is 14 residues. The CDR3 spells CASSEGLAKNIQYF. The CDR3 DNA follows: TGTGCCAGCAGTGAAGGGTTAGCCAAAAACATTCAGTACTTC. The full variable domain, rest sourced from reference TRBV2 and TRBJ2-4, is EPEVTQTPSHQVTQMGQEVILRCVPISNHLYFYWYRQILGQKVEFLVSFYNNEISEKSEIFDDQFSVERPDGSNFTLKIRSTKLEDSAMYFCASSEGLAKNIQYFGAGTRLSVL.

The rearrangement links TRBV5-6 to TRBJ1-4, with 8 nucleotides matching TRBD1. Germline V gene sequence: CDR1 SGHDT, CDR2 YYEEEE. The CDR3 is made up of 17 amino acids. V shed 4 bases, J shed 1 base, and the junction held 9 bases outside the gene matches. The CDR3, as DNA: TGTGCCAGCAGCCTCCTGACAGGGGCTCTAACTAATGAAAAACTGTTTTTT. It codes for CASSLLTGALTNEKLFF.

The rearrangement uses TRBV7-2 and TRBJ2-2; D might be TRBD1 (5 bases). The V end lost 4 bases, the J end lost 3 bases, and 15 bases lay between the germline ends. The germline gives CDR1 SGHTA, CDR2 FQGNSA. The CDR3 is made up of 16 amino acids. As DNA, the CDR3 is TGTGCCAGCAGCTCTAGGCTTTCAGGGTACACCGGGGAGCTGTTTTTT. Residues: CASSSRLSGYTGELFF. Complete variable domain (other parts from reference TRBV7-2 and TRBJ2-2): GAGVSQSPSNKVTEKGKDVELRCDPISGHTALYWYRQSLGQGLEFLIYFQGNSAPDKSGLPSDRFSAERTGGSVSTLTIQRTQQEDSAVYLCASSSRLSGYTGELFFGEGSRLTVL.

This chain links TRBV28 with TRBJ2-2; 7 bases are shared with TRBD1. J was trimmed by 0 bases and V by 3 bases; bases with no gene match: 1. The CDR3 is 15 residues long. Germline-derived CDR1 and CDR2 are MDHEN and SYDVKM. The chain's CDR3 is CASSLGTANTGELFF. Written as DNA, the CDR3 is TGTGCCAGCAGTTTGGGGACAGCGAACACCGGGGAGCTGTTTTTT.

The sample holds one count of this clone. The gene calls are TRBV6-5 and TRBJ2-4; D is ambiguous. The germline gives CDR1 MNHEY, CDR2 SVGAGI. The V end was cut by 10 bases, the J end by 8 bases, with 6 bases between. There are 9 residues in the CDR3. The DNA for the CDR3 is TGTGCCACCCCCGACATTCAGTACTTC. Protein product: CATPDIQYF.

The gene calls are TRBV7-9 and TRBJ1-5; 10 positions match TRBD1. The V gene end was trimmed by 5 bases and the J gene end by 3 bases; junction bases not matched to a gene: 7. CDR1 and CDR2 from the germline V gene are SEHNR and FQNEAQ (reference sequence). The CDR3 loop spans 16 amino acids. The CDR3 protein is CASSPTGGRVNQPQHF. The CDR3 DNA reads as TGTGCCAGCAGCCCGACAGGGGGCCGTGTCAATCAGCCCCAGCATTTT.

This clone was seen only once. V gene TRBV28 combines with J gene TRBJ1-1; no definite D call. This CDR3 has 14 residues. V was trimmed by 2 bases and J by 1 base, leaving 8 bases between them. Germline CDR1 is MDHEN and CDR2 is SYDVKM. CDR3 sequence reads: CASSLRTRNTEAFF. The CDR3 bases are TGTGCCAGCAGTTTACGGACGAGGAACACTGAAGCTTTCTTT. The full variable domain, rest sourced from reference TRBV28 and TRBJ1-1, is DVKVTQSSRYLVKRTGEKVFLECVQDMDHENMFWYRQDPGLGLRLIYFSYDVKMKEKGDIPEGYSVSREKKERFSLILESASTNQTSMYLCASSLRTRNTEAFFGQGTRLTVV.

CDR3 nucleotides: TGCGCCAGCAGCCCGGGACTAGCGGGGCCCAATGAGCAGTTCTTC. Protein sequence: CASSPGLAGPNEQFF. The chain is built from TRBV5-1 and TRBJ2-1; 13 nucleotides align to TRBD2. The CDR3 covers 15 residues. V gave up 4 bases and J gave up 6 bases; unmatched junction bases: 4. Per germline, CDR1 SGHRS and CDR2 YFSETQ.

V gene TRBV7-2 combines with J gene TRBJ1-2; D is unresolved. V was shortened by 2 bases and J by 7 bases, with 11 bases between the two germline ends. The CDR3 covers 13 residues. Germline V gene data show CDR1 as SGHTA and CDR2 as FQGNSA. CDR3 sequence reads: CASSLKVLGGYTF. The CDR3 coding sequence is TGTGCCAGCAGCTTAAAGGTGCTGGGTGGCTACACCTTC.

This sequence joins TRBV2 and TRBJ2-3; 7 positions agree with TRBD1. Trimming cost V 6 bases and J 1 base; bases outside gene matches: 4. CDR1 and CDR2 from the germline V gene are SNHLY and FYNNEI. The CDR3 covers 14 residues. CDR3 amino acids: CASRDRVGTDTQYF. CDR3 nucleotides: TGTGCCAGCAGAGACAGGGTAGGCACAGATACGCAGTATTTT.

This clone was seen only once. The chain recombines TRBV9 with TRBJ2-7; 10 bases align to TRBD1. From germline, CDR1 is SGDLS and CDR2 YYNGEE. V lost 4 bases and J lost 5; bases outside the gene matches: 9. The CDR3 consists of 15 residues. The CDR3 here is CASSNSPGTGDEQYF. The CDR3 DNA follows: TGTGCCAGCAGCAATTCCCCCGGGACAGGGGACGAGCAGTACTTC.

Note on this clone: Other DNA sequences in this specimen translate into the identical CDR3. CDR3 loop: CSVEEGYGYTF. As DNA, the CDR3 is TGCAGCGTTGAGGAGGGGTATGGCTACACCTTC. This rearrangement joins TRBV29-1 to TRBJ1-2, with D perhaps TRBD1 (5 bases). Trimming cost V 3 bases and J 5 bases, with 7 bases left between them. Germline loops: CDR1 SQVTM, CDR2 ANQGSEA. The CDR3 length is 11 residues.

V is TRBV5-1 and J is TRBJ2-7; 9 bases are shared with TRBD1. Germline V gene sequence: CDR1 SGHRS, CDR2 YFSETQ. The CDR3 is 16 amino acids. The V segment lost 0 bases and the J segment 4 bases; nucleotides outside the gene matches: 8. CDR3 amino acids: CASSLGGTGYLYEQYF. The CDR3 DNA is TGCGCCAGCAGCTTGGGTGGGACAGGGTATTTGTACGAGCAGTACTTC.

Note on this clone: A read error may explain this, as a much larger clone is one base away. Other DNA sequences in this specimen translate into the identical CDR3. V gene TRBV29-1 combines with J gene TRBJ2-7; TRBD1 might be the D (6 bases). V was shortened by 7 bases and J by 6 bases, with 16 bases between the two germline ends. The length of the CDR3 is 12 residues. CDR1 is SQVTM, CDR2 ANQGSEA, per germline. The CDR3 loop is CSAGQGWAEQYF. CDR3 bases: TGCAGCGCCGGGCAGGGGTGGGCCGAGCAGTACTTC.

This clone was detected once. The chain carries TRBV5-1 and TRBJ1-2; TRBD1 might be the D (5 bases). The CDR3 has 14 residues. The germline gives CDR1 SGHRS, CDR2 YFSETQ. V was trimmed by 2 bases and J by 4 bases, leaving 12 bases between them. CDR3 DNA: TGCGCCAGCAGCTTAGACAGTTTCGGCTATGGCTACACCTTC. Encoded protein: CASSLDSFGYGYTF.

The CDR3 sequence: CSGLGQGGVETQYF. Written as DNA, the CDR3 is TGCAGCGGCCTAGGACAGGGTGGGGTAGAGACCCAGTACTTC. The J gene is TRBJ2-5, the V gene TRBV29-1, with 8 nucleotides matching TRBD1. The CDR3 loop spans 14 amino acids. The germline CDR1 and CDR2 sequences are SQVTM and ANQGSEA. The trim removed 7 bases at V and 4 bases at J, leaving 11 bases unmatched.

With respect to this clone: Other DNA sequences in this sample translate to the same CDR3. The chain combines TRBV30 with TRBJ1-5; TRBD1 aligns across 8 bases. The CDR3 runs to 14 residues. Germline V lookup: CDR1 GTSNPN, CDR2 SVGIG (reference sequence). J lost 6 bases, V lost 1 base, and 5 bases had no gene match. The CDR3 sequence: CAWSAGTGGQPQHF. As DNA, the CDR3 is TGTGCCTGGAGTGCCGGAACAGGGGGTCAGCCCCAGCATTTT.

The CDR3 loop reads CASAFQGATNEKLFF. The CDR3 DNA sequence: TGTGCCAGCGCCTTCCAGGGTGCAACTAATGAAAAACTGTTTTTT. The rearrangement uses TRBV2 and TRBJ1-4; the D gene is possibly TRBD1 (5 bases). Germline CDR1 SNHLY, CDR2 FYNNEI. Trimming removed 8 bases from V and 0 bases from J, with 13 bases in between. The CDR3 covers 15 residues. The full variable domain, its missing parts supplied by reference TRBV2 and TRBJ1-4, is EPEVTQTPSHQVTQMGQEVILRCVPISNHLYFYWYRQILGQKVEFLVSFYNNEISEKSEIFDDQFSVERPDGSNFTLKIRSTKLEDSAMYFCASAFQGATNEKLFFGSGTQLSVL.

The chain has TRBV7-9 and TRBJ1-1; maybe TRBD1 (6 bases). Germline V gives CDR1 SEHNR, CDR2 FQNEAQ (reference sequence). V lost 1 base to trimming and J lost 1 base, with 10 bases between them. This CDR3 contains 15 residues. This chain's CDR3 is CASSLVMGANTEAFF. CDR3 bases: TGTGCCAGCAGCTTAGTTATGGGGGCGAACACTGAAGCTTTCTTT.

The CDR3 loop is CAISDWRGLADTQYF. The CDR3 DNA follows: TGTGCCATCAGTGATTGGAGGGGGCTGGCAGATACGCAGTATTTT. V and J are TRBV10-3 and TRBJ2-3, with D tentatively TRBD1 (7 bases). Germline V gives CDR1 ENHRY, CDR2 SYGVKD. Between the trimmed V and J ends, which lost 3 bases and 4 bases, there was a span of 14 bases. The CDR3 totals 15 residues.

V gene TRBV10-3 combines with J gene TRBJ1-3; D might be TRBD1 (6 bases). Germline CDR1 reads ENHRY; CDR2 reads SYGVKD. V was shortened by 5 bases and J by 4 bases, with 12 bases between the two germline ends. The CDR3 extends over 14 amino acids. CDR3: CAISSRGQGNTIYF. The DNA for the CDR3 is TGTGCCATCAGTTCCCGCGGACAGGGAAACACCATATATTTT.

V gene TRBV6-6 combines with J gene TRBJ2-3; D remains unclear. Per the germline V gene, CDR1 is MNHNY and CDR2 is SVGAGI (reference sequence). CDR3 length: 15 residues. V was pared by 8 bases and J by 4 bases, with 19 bases between. The chain's CDR3 is CASRDTWGWADTQYF. As DNA, the CDR3 is TGTGCCAGCCGTGATACCTGGGGTTGGGCAGATACGCAGTATTTT.

The gene calls are TRBV10-3 and TRBJ1-1, with TRBD1 matching 9 bases. The CDR3 is made up of 13 amino acids. Germline loops: CDR1 ENHRY, CDR2 SYGVKD. The V segment lost 6 bases and the J segment 11 bases; nucleotides outside the gene matches: 10. The CDR3 loop is CAIRTGQGVGAFF. For the CDR3, the DNA is TGTGCCATCAGAACGGGACAGGGAGTGGGTGCTTTCTTT.